This T cell receptor (beta chain) was sequenced for a study of blood T cell repertoires in COVID-19. Whole-study context: The United States, Italy and Spain provided the acute and convalescent COVID-19 samples. Sources were T cells, B-cell-depleted T cells, or PBMCs; the material itself was cDNA or gDNA.

Per the study methods: Counts of nucleated cells, estimated from reference gene primer amplification, were obtained. Repertoires were generated with immunoSEQ multiplex PCR, while TCRdb's copy carries only in-frame clones and drops some. V and J calls and clone size are copied from that table; D and trimming were computed from the DNA. The sample lists approximately 50,000 clones; 90% were seen once. Trimming stripped 0 bases from V and 5 bases from J, with 13 bases between. Looked up from germline, CDR1 is GTSNPN and CDR2 is SVGIG (reference sequence). The length of the CDR3 is 14 residues. The J gene is TRBJ1-1, the V gene TRBV30, with D possibly being TRBD1 (6 bases). The sequenced sample consisted of peripheral blood. This clonotype was obtained from a human donor in a cohort sampled during active COVID-19. CDR3 sequence: CAWSVGGGITEAFF. CDR3 nucleotide sequence: TGTGCCTGGAGTGTAGGGGGGGGAATTACTGAAGCTTTCTTT.